This T cell receptor beta chain was sequenced during a study of shared T cell receptors in the human thymus. The CDR3 runs 14 residues. Germline V lookup: CDR1 SGHAT, CDR2 FQNNGV. The J segment lost 5 bases and the V segment lost 5 bases, leaving 6 bases of the junction unmatched. Only in-frame clones appear in the TCRdb table, and some are missing; sequencing was by immunoSEQ multiplex PCR. This sample has hundreds of thousands of clones, with approximately 87% found just once. These data were also reused for a study on human thymus T cells.

This chain uses TRBV11-2 with TRBJ1-5; TRBD1 matches 7 bases. This sequence originates from a boy under two years old with a congenital heart defect. Sequenced: thymocytes. In nucleotides, the CDR3 is TGTGCCAGCAGCCGAGCCGACAGGGATCAGCCCCAGCATTTT. Its protein is CASSRADRDQPQHF.